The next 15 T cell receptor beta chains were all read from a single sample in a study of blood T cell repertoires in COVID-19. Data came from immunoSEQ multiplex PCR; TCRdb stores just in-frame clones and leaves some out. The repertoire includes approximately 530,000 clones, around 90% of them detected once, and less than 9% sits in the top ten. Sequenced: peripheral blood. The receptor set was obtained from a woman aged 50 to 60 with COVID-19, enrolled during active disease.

This CDR3 reads CASSVVGIAGELFF. The CDR3 DNA follows: TGTGCCAGCAGTGTTGTCGGGATCGCCGGGGAGCTGTTTTTT. The V gene is TRBV2, the J gene TRBJ2-2; tentatively, D is TRBD2 (5 bases). The CDR3 is 14 amino acids. Germline V gene lookup returns CDR1 SNHLY and CDR2 FYNNEI. The germline V and J ends were trimmed by 4 bases and 6 bases, with 12 bases remaining between them.

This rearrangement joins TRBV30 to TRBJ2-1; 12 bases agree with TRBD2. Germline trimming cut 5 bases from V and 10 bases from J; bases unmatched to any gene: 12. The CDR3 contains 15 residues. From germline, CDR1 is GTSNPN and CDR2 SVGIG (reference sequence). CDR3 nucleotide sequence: TGTGCCTGGGGTTTCTCGACTAGCGGGGGAAGGGAGCAGTTCTTC. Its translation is CAWGFSTSGGREQFF.

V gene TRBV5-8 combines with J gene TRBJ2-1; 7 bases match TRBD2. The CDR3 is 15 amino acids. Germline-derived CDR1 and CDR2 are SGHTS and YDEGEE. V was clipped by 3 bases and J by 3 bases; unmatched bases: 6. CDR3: CASSSGGTIYNEQFF. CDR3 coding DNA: TGTGCCAGCAGCTCCGGGGGGACCATCTACAATGAGCAGTTCTTC.

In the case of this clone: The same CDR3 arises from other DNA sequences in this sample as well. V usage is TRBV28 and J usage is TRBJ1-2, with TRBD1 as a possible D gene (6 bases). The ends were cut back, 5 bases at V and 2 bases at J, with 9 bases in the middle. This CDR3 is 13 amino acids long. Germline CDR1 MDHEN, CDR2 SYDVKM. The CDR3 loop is CASSLGGNYGYTF. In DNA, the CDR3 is TGTGCCAGCAGTCTAGGGGGAAACTATGGCTACACCTTC.

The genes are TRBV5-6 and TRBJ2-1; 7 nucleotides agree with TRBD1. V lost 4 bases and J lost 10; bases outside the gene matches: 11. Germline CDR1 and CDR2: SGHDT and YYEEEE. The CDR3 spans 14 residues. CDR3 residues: CASSGGQSLIEQFF. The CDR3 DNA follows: TGTGCCAGCAGCGGGGGACAGTCCTTAATCGAGCAGTTCTTC.

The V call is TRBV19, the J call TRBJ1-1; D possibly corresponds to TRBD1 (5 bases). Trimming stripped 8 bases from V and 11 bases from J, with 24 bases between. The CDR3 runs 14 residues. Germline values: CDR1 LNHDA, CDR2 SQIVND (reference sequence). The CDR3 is CASRDSREQWRAFF. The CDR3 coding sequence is TGTGCCAGTCGGGACTCCAGGGAGCAATGGAGGGCTTTCTTT.

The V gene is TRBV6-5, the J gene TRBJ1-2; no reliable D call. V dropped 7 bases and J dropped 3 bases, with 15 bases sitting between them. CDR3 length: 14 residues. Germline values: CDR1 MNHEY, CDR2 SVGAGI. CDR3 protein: CASTGRTTDYGYTF. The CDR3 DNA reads TGTGCCAGCACCGGACGGACTACTGACTATGGCTACACCTTC.

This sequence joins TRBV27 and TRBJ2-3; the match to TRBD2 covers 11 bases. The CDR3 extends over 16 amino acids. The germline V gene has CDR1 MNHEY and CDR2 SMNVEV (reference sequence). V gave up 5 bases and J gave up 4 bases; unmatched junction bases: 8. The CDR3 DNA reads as TGTGCCAGCAGTCCCCTACTAGCGGGGGCCTCAGATACGCAGTATTTT. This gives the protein CASSPLLAGASDTQYF.

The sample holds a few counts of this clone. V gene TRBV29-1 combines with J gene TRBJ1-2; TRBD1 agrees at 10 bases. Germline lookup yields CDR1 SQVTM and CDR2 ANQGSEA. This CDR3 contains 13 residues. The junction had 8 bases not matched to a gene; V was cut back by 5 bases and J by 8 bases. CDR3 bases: TGCAGCGTTCCTACCGGGACAGGGGAGGGCTACACCTTC. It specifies CSVPTGTGEGYTF.

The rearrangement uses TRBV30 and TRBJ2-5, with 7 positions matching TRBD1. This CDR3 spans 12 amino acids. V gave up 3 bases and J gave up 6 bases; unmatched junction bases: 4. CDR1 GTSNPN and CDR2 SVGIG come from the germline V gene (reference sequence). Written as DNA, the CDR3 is TGTGCCTGGAGGACAGGGTGGCAGACCCAGTACTTC. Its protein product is CAWRTGWQTQYF. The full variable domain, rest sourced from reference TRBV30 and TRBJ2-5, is SQTIHQWPATLVQPVGSPLSLECTVEGTSNPNLYWYRQAAGRGLQLLFYSVGIGQISSEVPQNLSASRPQDRQFILSSKKLLLSDSGFYLCAWRTGWQTQYFGPGTRLLVL.

CDR3 in DNA: TGTGCCAGCAGTTCGACAGGGTATAGCAATCAGCCCCAGCATTTT. Protein: CASSSTGYSNQPQHF. The chain links TRBV28 to TRBJ1-5, with TRBD1 matching over 7 bases. V dropped 4 bases and J dropped 0; count of bases not matched to a gene: 3. The CDR3 has 15 amino acids. Germline-derived CDR1 and CDR2 are MDHEN and SYDVKM. Together with reference TRBV28 and TRBJ1-5, the CDR3 gives the full variable domain: DVKVTQSSRYLVKRTGEKVFLECVQDMDHENMFWYRQDPGLGLRLIYFSYDVKMKEKGDIPEGYSVSREKKERFSLILESASTNQTSMYLCASSSTGYSNQPQHFGDGTRLSIL.

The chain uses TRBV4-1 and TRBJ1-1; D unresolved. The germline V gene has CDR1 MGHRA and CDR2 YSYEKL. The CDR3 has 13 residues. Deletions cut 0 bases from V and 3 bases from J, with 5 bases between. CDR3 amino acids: CASSQELDTEAFF. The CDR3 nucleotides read TGCGCCAGCAGCCAAGAACTGGACACTGAAGCTTTCTTT.

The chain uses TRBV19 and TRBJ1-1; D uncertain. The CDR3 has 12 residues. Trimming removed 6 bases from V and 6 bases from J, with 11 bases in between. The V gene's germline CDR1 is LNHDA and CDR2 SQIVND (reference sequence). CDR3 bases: TGTGCCAGTAGGGTTGCCGGAGCTGAAGCTTTCTTT. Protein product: CASRVAGAEAFF.

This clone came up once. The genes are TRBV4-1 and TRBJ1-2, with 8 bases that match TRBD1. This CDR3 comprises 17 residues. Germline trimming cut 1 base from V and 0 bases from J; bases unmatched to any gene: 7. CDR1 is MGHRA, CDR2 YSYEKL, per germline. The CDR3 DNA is TGCGCCAGCAGCCAAGGAAGGGACAGGAGGGCTAACTATGGCTACACCTTC. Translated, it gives CASSQGRDRRANYGYTF.

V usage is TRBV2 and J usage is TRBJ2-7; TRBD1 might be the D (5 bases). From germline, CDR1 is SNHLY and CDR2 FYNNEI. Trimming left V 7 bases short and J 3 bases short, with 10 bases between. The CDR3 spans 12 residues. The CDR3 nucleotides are TGTGCCAGCAACAGGATCCTCTACGAGCAGTACTTC. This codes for CASNRILYEQYF.